The rows below give T cell receptor beta chains drawn from one sample of a study of blood T cell repertoires in COVID-19. The table came from immunoSEQ multiplex PCR; TCRdb's copy has only in-frame clones and leaves some out. Of 70,000 or so clones in the sample, about four fifths were seen once. Sequencing input: peripheral blood. The receptors originated from a man in his 70s with acute or convalescent COVID-19. CDR3s include the opening cysteine and the closing phenylalanine or tryptophan. Fields, in order: V gene, D gene, CDR3 protein. A D gene is named only where the DNA matches it firmly.

v_gene: TRBV6-2/TRBV6-3; d_gene: TRBD2; CDR3aa: CASSPETSGSSDTQYF
v_gene: TRBV6-5; d_gene: TRBD1; CDR3aa: CASREDRGSYNEQFF
v_gene: TRBV5-1; d_gene: -; CDR3aa: CASSLVGSSYNEQFF
v_gene: TRBV18; d_gene: TRBD2; CDR3aa: CASSPGLAGIQETQYF
v_gene: TRBV5-6; d_gene: -; CDR3aa: CASSQDRSPSDTQYF
v_gene: TRBV7-2; d_gene: -; CDR3aa: CASSPRREGEQFF
v_gene: TRBV11-2; d_gene: TRBD2; CDR3aa: CASSMGLVSSDTQYF
v_gene: TRBV7-3; d_gene: -; CDR3aa: CASSPETTGTQYF
v_gene: TRBV5-1; d_gene: TRBD1; CDR3aa: CASSAGGFSEAFF
v_gene: TRBV19; d_gene: TRBD2; CDR3aa: CASSPGGRVVYEQYF
v_gene: TRBV9; d_gene: TRBD2; CDR3aa: CASSVAGVSYNEQFF
v_gene: TRBV29-1; d_gene: TRBD1; CDR3aa: CSVSGTGVPNEKLFF
v_gene: TRBV24-1; d_gene: TRBD2; CDR3aa: CATASLAVDQETQYF
v_gene: TRBV5-6; d_gene: -; CDR3aa: CASSRSKGEKLFF
v_gene: TRBV28; d_gene: -; CDR3aa: CASSLFRGGPGRQETQYF
v_gene: TRBV28; d_gene: -; CDR3aa: CASRRDSNYGYTF